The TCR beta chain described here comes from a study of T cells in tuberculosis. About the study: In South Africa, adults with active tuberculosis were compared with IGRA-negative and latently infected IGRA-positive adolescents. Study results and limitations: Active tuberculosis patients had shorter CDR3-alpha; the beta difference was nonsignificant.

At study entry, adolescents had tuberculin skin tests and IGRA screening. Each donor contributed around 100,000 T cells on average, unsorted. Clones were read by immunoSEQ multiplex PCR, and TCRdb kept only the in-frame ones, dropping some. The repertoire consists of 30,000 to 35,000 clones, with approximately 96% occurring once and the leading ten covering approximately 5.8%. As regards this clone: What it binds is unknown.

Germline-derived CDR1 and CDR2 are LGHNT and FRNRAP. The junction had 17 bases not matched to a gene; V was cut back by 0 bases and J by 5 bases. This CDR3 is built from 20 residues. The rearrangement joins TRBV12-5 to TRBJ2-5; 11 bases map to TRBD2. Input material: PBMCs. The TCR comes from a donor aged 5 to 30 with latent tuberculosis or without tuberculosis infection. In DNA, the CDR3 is TGTGCTAGTGGTTTGGTAGAGGACGGGACTAGCGGTCCTACGTGGGAGACCCAGTACTTC. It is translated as CASGLVEDGTSGPTWETQYF.